The clone carrying this T cell receptor beta chain was counted ten times or more. Its specificity is unknown. Through Arm-PCR of CDR3 regions and iRepertoire HTBI primers, TCR beta libraries were built. Using its own MiXCR run on the multiplex PCR reads, TCRdb lists one record per CDR3 protein. The sample lists 600,000 to 850,000 distinct CDR3 sequences, approximately 31% occurring once. Regarding time point: persistent/refractory GD, antithyroid drugs over 5 years with positive TRAb. TCR sequences were obtained from RNA taken from PBMCs. Staff drew around 8.5 milliliters of peripheral blood into EDTA tubes. The sample originates from a study of regulatory T cells in long-lasting Graves disease. Broader study findings: Analysis covered peripheral blood alone, not thyroid tissue. Repertoires from persistent disease leaned toward TRBV28, TRBJ1-2 and TRBJ2-5.

The CDR3 contains 13 residues. V was pared by 1 base and J by 8 bases, with 12 bases between. Germline V gives CDR1 SGHAT, CDR2 FQNNGV. The TCR was taken from a female donor with Graves disease. This specimen consisted of peripheral blood mononuclear cells (PBMCs), obtained when the disease was refractory, from a patient treated with antithyroid drugs. V and J are TRBV11-2 and TRBJ2-7; D is perhaps TRBD2 (6 bases). The CDR3, as DNA: TGTGCCAGCAGCTTAGCGGGGGTTTTAAAGCAGTACTTC. Translation: CASSLAGVLKQYF.